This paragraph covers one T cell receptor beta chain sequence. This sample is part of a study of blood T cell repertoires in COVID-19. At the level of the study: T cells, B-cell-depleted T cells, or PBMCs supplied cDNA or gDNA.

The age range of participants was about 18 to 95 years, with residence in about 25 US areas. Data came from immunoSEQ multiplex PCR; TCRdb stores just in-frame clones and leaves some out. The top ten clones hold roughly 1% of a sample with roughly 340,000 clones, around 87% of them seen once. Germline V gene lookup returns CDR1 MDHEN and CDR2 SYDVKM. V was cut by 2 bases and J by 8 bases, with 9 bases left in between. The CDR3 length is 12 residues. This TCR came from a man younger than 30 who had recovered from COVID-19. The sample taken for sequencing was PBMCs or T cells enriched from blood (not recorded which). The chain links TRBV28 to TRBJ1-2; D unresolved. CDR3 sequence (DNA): TGTGCCAGCAGTTTAGTCTTACGGGGCTACACCTTC. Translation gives CASSLVLRGYTF.